The next 14 T cell receptor beta chains were all read from a single sample in a study of blood T cell repertoires in COVID-19. The table came from immunoSEQ multiplex PCR; TCRdb's copy has only in-frame clones and leaves some out. The table records about 270,000 clones, roughly 85% of them present only once. Sequencing input: peripheral blood. The receptors come from a woman aged 45-65 years who had recovered from COVID-19.

V usage is TRBV4-2 and J usage is TRBJ2-1, with 7 nucleotides matching TRBD1. The CDR3 covers 16 residues. From germline, CDR1 is LGHNA and CDR2 YNFKEQ. V lost 0 bases, J lost 10 bases, and 12 bases stayed unmatched. The CDR3 coding sequence is TGTGCCAGCAGCCAAGATAGGGGGCGGAGCTCGGGAGAGCAGTTCTTC. It translates to CASSQDRGRSSGEQFF.

The chain joins TRBV29-1 to TRBJ2-7, with 12 bases fitting TRBD1. Germline CDR1 is SQVTM and CDR2 is ANQGSEA. The CDR3 contains 14 residues. V dropped 3 bases and J dropped 6; count of bases not matched to a gene: 6. CDR3 protein: CSVDLGTGGSEQYF. DNA for the CDR3: TGCAGCGTTGATCTCGGGACAGGGGGCAGCGAGCAGTACTTC.

This rearrangement joins TRBV9 to TRBJ2-3; 7 bases are shared with TRBD2. Germline values: CDR1 SGDLS, CDR2 YYNGEE. Trimming at V came to 3 bases and at J to 8 bases, leaving 15 bases not matched to a gene. The CDR3 length is 16 residues. The CDR3 DNA reads TGTGCCAGCAGCGGTTCGGGGGGAGGGGCAACTGGTACGCAGTATTTT. Translation: CASSGSGGGATGTQYF. The full variable domain, its missing parts supplied by reference TRBV9 and TRBJ2-3, is DSGVTQTPKHLITATGQRVTLRCSPRSGDLSVYWYQQSLDQGLQFLIQYYNGEERAKGNILERFSAQQFPDLHSELNLSSLELGDSALYFCASSGSGGGATGTQYFGPGTRLTVL.

This clone was seen at least ten times. The rearrangement joins TRBV28 to TRBJ2-7; 10 bases map to TRBD1. The CDR3 has 14 amino acids. Germline loops: CDR1 MDHEN, CDR2 SYDVKM. J lost 2 bases, V lost 8 bases, and 6 bases had no gene match. The CDR3 reads CASSGQGYTYEQYF. As DNA, the CDR3 is TGTGCCAGCTCGGGACAGGGGTACACCTACGAGCAGTACTTC.

The chain has TRBV2 and TRBJ2-2; tentative D call: TRBD1 (5 bases). With 6 bases removed from V and 7 bases from J, the gap between germline ends came to 9 bases. From germline, CDR1 is SNHLY and CDR2 FYNNEI. This CDR3 has 12 amino acids. The CDR3: CASSLGLGELFF. CDR3 DNA sequence: TGTGCCAGCAGCCTGGGGCTCGGGGAGCTGTTTTTT.

This clone was counted only a few times. The chain employs TRBV5-4 and TRBJ1-4; possibly TRBD1 for D (6 bases). CDR1 and CDR2 (germline): SGHNT, YYREEE (reference sequence). There are 14 residues in the CDR3. Between the trimmed V and J ends, which lost 0 bases and 8 bases, there was a span of 11 bases. Here the CDR3 DNA reads TGTGCCAGCAGCTTGGGCAGGGGAACGGAAAAACTGTTTTTT. It translates to CASSLGRGTEKLFF.

V usage is TRBV4-2 and J usage is TRBJ2-2, with 9 bases lining up with TRBD1. The CDR3 covers 15 residues. Germline assignment: CDR1 LGHNA and CDR2 YNFKEQ. J was trimmed by 1 base and V by 5 bases; bases with no gene match: 2. The CDR3: CASSKGQGNTGELFF. In nucleotides, the CDR3 is TGTGCCAGCAGCAAGGGACAGGGGAACACCGGGGAGCTGTTTTTT.

The rearrangement links TRBV29-1 to TRBJ2-7; D call uncertain. CDR1 is SQVTM, CDR2 ANQGSEA, per germline. Trimming removed 7 bases at V and 0 bases at J, with 13 bases between. The CDR3 spans 13 residues. The CDR3 sequence: CSAHSVSSYEQYF. The CDR3 DNA sequence: TGCAGCGCGCACTCGGTTAGCTCCTACGAGCAGTACTTC.

A single count supports this clone. V and J are TRBV4-3 and TRBJ2-1; D may be TRBD2 (6 bases). The CDR3 contains 20 residues. Germline CDR1 reads LGHNA; CDR2 reads YSLEER. The V end lost 0 bases, the J end lost 0 bases, and 21 bases lay between the germline ends. CDR3 amino acids: CASSQEDHVSGASSYNEQFF. The CDR3 region has the DNA TGCGCCAGCAGCCAAGAAGATCATGTGTCGGGAGCCAGCTCCTACAATGAGCAGTTCTTC.

V and J are TRBV18 and TRBJ1-2; D is possibly TRBD1 (5 bases). Per the germline V gene, CDR1 is KGHSH and CDR2 is LQKENI. The V gene lost 4 bases and the J gene lost 3 bases, with 12 bases spanning the gap. The CDR3 extends over 14 amino acids. The CDR3: CASSLSKGDYGYTF. The CDR3 bases are TGTGCCAGCTCACTTTCGAAAGGGGACTATGGCTACACCTTC.

The chain uses TRBV5-4 and TRBJ2-5; D may be TRBD1 (6 bases). Germline V CDR1 and CDR2: SGHNT, YYREEE (reference sequence). Trimming took 3 bases from V and 2 from J, leaving 11 bases between them. The CDR3 is 14 residues long. The CDR3 loop is CASSSRDKQETQYF. CDR3 DNA: TGTGCCAGCAGCTCCCGGGACAAACAAGAGACCCAGTACTTC.

The rearrangement uses TRBV7-8 and TRBJ1-1; no definite D call. This CDR3 comprises 14 residues. The ends were cut back, 3 bases at V and 1 base at J, with 9 bases in the middle. Germline V CDR1 and CDR2: SGHVS, FQNEAQ. CDR3 sequence reads: CASSLSGTNTEAFF. The CDR3 bases are TGTGCCAGCAGCTTGAGCGGCACGAACACTGAAGCTTTCTTT.

V and J are TRBV28 and TRBJ1-2; D is ambiguous. The germline V gene encodes CDR1 MDHEN and CDR2 SYDVKM. The CDR3 contains 11 residues. V shed 2 bases and J shed 8 bases, with 6 bases lying between them. The CDR3 is CASSLARGYTF. The CDR3 DNA follows: TGTGCCAGCAGTTTAGCCCGGGGCTACACCTTC.

The CDR3 reads CASSYASGSSTDTQYF. DNA for the CDR3: TGTGCCAGCAGTTACGCTAGCGGGTCTAGCACAGATACGCAGTATTTT. V usage is TRBV6-5 and J usage is TRBJ2-3; TRBD2 matches 8 bases. J lost 0 bases, V lost 2 bases, and 4 bases had no gene match. This CDR3 is built from 16 residues. The germline V gene has CDR1 MNHEY and CDR2 SVGAGI.